The 11 T cell receptor beta chains given below trace back to one sample, sequenced in a study of blood T cell repertoires in COVID-19. TCRdb's copy holds only in-frame clones and misses some; the assay was immunoSEQ multiplex PCR. The table includes approximately 210,000 clones, roughly nine tenths detected once. The sample taken for sequencing was PBMCs or T cells enriched from blood (not recorded which). These receptors came from a young woman who had recovered from COVID-19.

The chain joins TRBV7-8 to TRBJ2-7; 10 positions match TRBD2. CDR1 and CDR2 (germline): SGHVS, FQNEAQ. The CDR3 has 15 amino acids. V was pared by 5 bases and J by 2 bases, with 6 bases of the junction left unmatched. The CDR3 is CASSPEREGTYEQYF. CDR3 sequence (DNA): TGTGCCAGCAGCCCAGAGCGGGAGGGTACCTACGAGCAGTACTTC.

In its sample, this clone was seen once. V and J are TRBV13 and TRBJ2-1, with unresolved D. The CDR3 covers 12 residues. Germline V lookup: CDR1 PRHDT, CDR2 FYEKMQ (reference sequence). The V and J ends lost 5 bases and 10 bases respectively, with 12 bases between them. CDR3 sequence: CASSPRRSEQFF. CDR3 in DNA: TGTGCCAGCAGCCCTAGAAGAAGCGAGCAGTTCTTC.

The rearrangement uses TRBV19 and TRBJ2-6; D gene ambiguous. Germline V gene data show CDR1 as LNHDA and CDR2 as SQIVND (reference sequence). Deletions cut 3 bases from V and 4 bases from J, with 22 bases between. The CDR3 is 19 amino acids. The CDR3 sequence: CASSMVVMLLGSGANVLTF. In DNA, the CDR3 is TGTGCCAGTAGTATGGTTGTGATGTTGCTAGGTTCGGGGGCCAACGTCCTGACTTTC.

V and J are TRBV9 and TRBJ1-1; possible D gene TRBD1, 5 bases. Trimming removed 5 bases at V and 5 bases at J, with 16 bases between. The V gene's germline CDR1 is SGDLS and CDR2 YYNGEE. The CDR3 spans 14 residues. The CDR3 protein is CASSSLLGGTEAFF. CDR3 in DNA: TGTGCCAGCAGTTCCCTCTTGGGGGGAACTGAAGCTTTCTTT. Full variable domain (rest looked up from reference TRBV9 and TRBJ1-1): DSGVTQTPKHLITATGQRVTLRCSPRSGDLSVYWYQQSLDQGLQFLIQYYNGEERAKGNILERFSAQQFPDLHSELNLSSLELGDSALYFCASSSLLGGTEAFFGQGTRLTVV.

V is TRBV10-3 and J is TRBJ2-3; D might be TRBD2 (5 bases). Trimming removed 0 bases at V and 4 bases at J, with 8 bases between. Per germline, CDR1 ENHRY and CDR2 SYGVKD. This CDR3 contains 14 residues. The CDR3 here is CAISESLRADTQYF. As DNA, the CDR3 is TGTGCCATCAGTGAGTCGCTGAGGGCAGATACGCAGTATTTT.

This rearrangement joins TRBV11-2 to TRBJ1-2, with D possibly being TRBD1 (5 bases). Between the trimmed V and J ends, which lost 1 base and 5 bases, there was a span of 17 bases. Looked up from germline, CDR1 is SGHAT and CDR2 is FQNNGV. This CDR3 has 16 amino acids. Written as DNA, the CDR3 is TGTGCCAGCAGCTTAGGGGGAGGGGAGAATAGGTATGGCTACACCTTC. Translation gives CASSLGGGENRYGYTF.

This chain joins TRBV4-2 and TRBJ2-5; maybe TRBD1 (6 bases). CDR1 and CDR2 from the germline V gene are LGHNA and YNFKEQ. Trimming left V 0 bases short and J 5 bases short, with 13 bases between. The CDR3 sequence is 15 residues long. The DNA for the CDR3 is TGTGCCAGCAGCCAAGAAGTGGGGGCCCGGGAGACCCAGTACTTC. It specifies CASSQEVGARETQYF.

The rearrangement joins TRBV7-9 to TRBJ2-4, with 7 nucleotides matching TRBD2. The germline V gene has CDR1 SEHNR and CDR2 FQNEAQ (reference sequence). With V trimmed by 7 bases and J by 8 bases, 14 bases remained unmatched. The CDR3 length is 15 residues. CDR3 protein: CASTLGRGPQDIQYF. The CDR3 nucleotides read TGTGCCAGCACCCTTGGGAGGGGCCCTCAGGACATTCAGTACTTC.

The chain links TRBV25-1 to TRBJ1-1; 8 nucleotides match TRBD1. CDR3 length: 15 residues. Unmatched junction bases numbered 3, after V lost 2 bases and J lost 1 base. Germline V gene sequence: CDR1 MGHDK, CDR2 SYGVNS. The CDR3 here is CASSEPGTGNTEAFF. The CDR3 DNA is TGTGCCAGCAGTGAACCAGGGACAGGGAACACTGAAGCTTTCTTT.

This chain uses TRBV24-1 with TRBJ2-1; the match to TRBD2 covers 8 bases. Germline CDR1 is KGHDR and CDR2 is SFDVKD. This CDR3 comprises 15 residues. The V segment lost 5 bases and the J segment 5 bases; nucleotides outside the gene matches: 7. CDR3 bases: TGTGCCACCAGTGTTAGTCTAGCGGGTAACAATGAGCAGTTCTTC. Translated, it gives CATSVSLAGNNEQFF.

The chain recombines TRBV30 with TRBJ2-7; TRBD1 agrees at 9 bases. The CDR3 extends over 14 amino acids. In germline, CDR1 is GTSNPN, CDR2 SVGIG (reference sequence). V trimming: 0 bases; J trimming: 5 bases; junction bases outside the gene matches: 5. The CDR3 reads CAWSVGQGRDEQYF. The CDR3 nucleotides are TGTGCCTGGAGTGTAGGACAGGGGAGGGACGAGCAGTACTTC.